The clone carrying this T cell receptor beta chain was detected only once. The antigen remains undetermined. Germline lookup yields CDR1 SGHRS and CDR2 YFSETQ. Between the trimmed V and J ends, which lost 2 bases and 0 bases, there was a span of 17 bases. The CDR3 has 17 amino acids. This entry belongs to a study of a mutant IDH1 vaccine in newly diagnosed glioma. Study-level information: Across weeks 1, 3, 5, 7, 11, 15, 19 and 23, patients received a vaccination each time, eight in all. Once 4-6 weeks had passed after radiotherapy alone, vaccination started, or it started with temozolomide cycles. Regarding the study as a whole: Changes in the top peripheral T cell clonotypes seemingly had no bearing on pseudoprogression.

Using immunoSEQ multiplex PCR, the repertoire was profiled, and TCRdb retains in-frame clones only, with some absent. The data hold about 20,000 clones, with about four fifths observed a single time. Time point noted: week 23, last vaccination. The vaccine gave 300 ug of a 20-mer mutant IDH1 peptide subcutaneously per dose. The rearrangement links TRBV5-1 to TRBJ1-1, with a tentative D call TRBD1 (6 bases). The sample consisted of PBMCs, taken from a glioma patient whose treatment included an IDH1 peptide vaccine. The receptor's source is a man aged 25-45 years with glioma. The DNA for the CDR3 is TGCGCCAGCAGCTTTTTTGGGACAAATGAAATGAACACTGAAGCTTTCTTT. Translating gives CASSFFGTNEMNTEAFF.